The 25 T cell receptor beta chains listed next were all sequenced from one sample in a study of CD8+ T cells in alopecia areata (dated 2018 in TCRdb). Per the publication, the time point label means: 20 to 30 weeks on oral tofacitinib. This specimen's treatment or condition label, per the study, means: oral pan-JAK inhibitor, 5-10 mg twice daily. The receptor library was made with the immunoSEQ multiplex PCR assay. RNA was extracted from all samples and reverse transcribed into cDNA, which served as template for TCR sequencing. TCRdb limited this immuneACCESS table to in-frame rearrangements with V and J called. A share of clones is missing; checked studies link under half to unresolved V genes, and the rest is unexplained. Counted in this sample were over 150,000 clones; 58% of them appeared once. 10% to 15% of the sample comes from the top ten. The material was CD8+ T cells sorted from blood, obtained at week 24, from a patient treated with tofacitinib. Receptors were obtained from a human donor with alopecia areata.

J is TRBJ2-1 and V is TRBV27; D uncertain. The CDR3 runs to 12 residues. Deletions cut 2 bases from V and 8 bases from J, with 7 bases between. CDR1 is MNHEY and CDR2 is SMNVEV in the germline V gene (reference sequence). The CDR3 DNA is TGTGCCAGCAGTTTAGGCCGGGATGAGCAGTTCTTC. Its protein product is CASSLGRDEQFF.

In its sample, this clone was seen a few times. V usage is TRBV19 and J usage is TRBJ2-2; D gene unclear. V shed 2 bases and J shed 0 bases, with 13 bases lying between them. There are 17 residues in the CDR3. CDR1 is LNHDA, CDR2 SQIVND, per germline (reference sequence). The CDR3 loop reads CASSIPPGPANTGELFF. The CDR3 nucleotides read TGTGCCAGTAGTATACCCCCCGGGCCCGCGAACACCGGGGAGCTGTTTTTT.

This clone was seen a few times. This chain uses TRBV30 with TRBJ2-6; no clear D. V lost 0 bases to trimming and J lost 0 bases, with 15 bases between them. The V gene's germline CDR1 is GTSNPN and CDR2 SVGIG (reference sequence). This CDR3 has 18 amino acids. CDR3 protein: CAWSVRSQRVSGANVLTF. The CDR3 nucleotides are TGTGCCTGGAGTGTACGGAGTCAGCGAGTCTCTGGGGCCAACGTCCTGACTTTC.

The chain combines TRBV9 with TRBJ1-2; D is ambiguous. This CDR3 contains 15 residues. Trimming removed 1 base from V and 3 bases from J, with 13 bases in between. The germline V gene has CDR1 SGDLS and CDR2 YYNGEE. CDR3: CASSVSTPGDYGYTF. CDR3 bases: TGTGCCAGCAGCGTATCCACCCCCGGAGACTATGGCTACACCTTC.

The rearrangement uses TRBV25-1 and TRBJ2-1; 9 positions match TRBD2. Looked up from germline, CDR1 is MGHDK and CDR2 is SYGVNS. The CDR3 loop spans 14 amino acids. J was trimmed by 4 bases and V by 7 bases; bases with no gene match: 5. In DNA form, the CDR3 reads TGTGCCAGCAAAATAGCGGGGGCTTACAATGAGCAGTTCTTC. This sequence encodes CASKIAGAYNEQFF.

The V call is TRBV7-9, the J call TRBJ2-5; TRBD2 is a possible D gene (6 bases). This CDR3 is 16 amino acids long. Germline CDR1 and CDR2: SEHNR and FQNEAQ (reference sequence). Trimming cost V 6 bases and J 0 bases, with 17 bases left between them. The CDR3 bases are TGTGCCAGCAGTGACCCGGGACTCCGGTACCAAGAGACCCAGTACTTC. It yields the protein CASSDPGLRYQETQYF.

V and J are TRBV7-9 and TRBJ2-7, with D possibly matching TRBD1 (5 bases). Trimming removed 9 bases from V and 0 bases from J, with 15 bases in between. The CDR3 runs to 14 residues. Looked up from germline, CDR1 is SEHNR and CDR2 is FQNEAQ (reference sequence). The CDR3: CASSMAGISYEQYF. DNA of the CDR3: TGTGCCAGTAGTATGGCAGGGATCTCCTACGAGCAGTACTTC.

This clone was seen a handful of times. The CDR3 nucleotides read TGCGCCAGCAAGGGAGGGTACAATGAGCAGTTCTTC. It yields the protein CASKGGYNEQFF. This chain uses TRBV5-1 with TRBJ2-1; 7 bases agree with TRBD2. Germline trimming cut 6 bases from V and 4 bases from J; bases unmatched to any gene: 1. Germline-derived CDR1 and CDR2 are SGHRS and YFSETQ. CDR3 length: 12 residues.

The chain joins TRBV7-9 to TRBJ1-5; 9 nucleotides align to TRBD1. CDR1 and CDR2 (germline): SEHNR, FQNEAQ (reference sequence). The CDR3 spans 14 residues. With V trimmed by 11 bases and J by 0 bases, 5 bases remained unmatched. CDR3 in DNA: TGTGCCGTTGGGACAGGGTTTAGCAATCAGCCCCAGCATTTT. This codes for CAVGTGFSNQPQHF. Full variable domain (rest looked up from reference TRBV7-9 and TRBJ1-5): DTGVSQNPRHKITKRGQNVTFRCDPISEHNRLYWYRQTLGQGPEFLTYFQNEAQLEKSRLLSDRFSAERPKGSFSTLEIQRTEQGDSAMYLCAVGTGFSNQPQHFGDGTRLSIL.

The rearrangement joins TRBV15 to TRBJ2-3; D gene uncertain. Germline assignment: CDR1 LNHNV and CDR2 YYDKDF (reference sequence). Trimming removed 1 base from V and 2 bases from J, with 10 bases in between. The CDR3 consists of 15 residues. DNA for the CDR3: TGTGCCACCAGCAGAGGTACGACAACCACAGATACGCAGTATTTT. This translates into CATSRGTTTTDTQYF.

The chain uses TRBV19 and TRBJ2-1; D gene uncertain. CDR1 and CDR2 (germline): LNHDA, SQIVND (reference sequence). V shed 0 bases and J shed 5 bases, with 8 bases lying between them. The CDR3 contains 14 residues. The CDR3 nucleotides read TGTGCCAGTAGTATAGAGTCCGTTAACAATGAGCAGTTCTTC. Translating it yields CASSIESVNNEQFF.

V gene TRBV25-1 combines with J gene TRBJ1-4, with D hard to call. Germline lookup yields CDR1 MGHDK and CDR2 SYGVNS. V was shortened by 1 base and J by 8 bases, with 14 bases between the two germline ends. This CDR3 is 15 amino acids long. CDR3 in amino acids: CASSESYGREEKLFF. The CDR3 region has the DNA TGTGCCAGCAGTGAATCGTATGGGCGGGAGGAAAAACTGTTTTTT. Full variable domain (outside the CDR3, taken from reference TRBV25-1 and TRBJ1-4): EADIYQTPRYLVIGTGKKITLECSQTMGHDKMYWYQQDPGMELHLIHYSYGVNSTEKGDLSSESTVSRIRTEHFPLTLESARPSHTSQYLCASSESYGREEKLFFGSGTQLSVL.

The rearrangement uses TRBV4-1 and TRBJ2-7; D ambiguous. In germline, CDR1 is MGHRA, CDR2 YSYEKL. V lost 0 bases and J 6 bases, leaving 6 bases between the germline ends. This CDR3 comprises 12 residues. CDR3 region: CASSQDGAEQYF. The CDR3 region has the DNA TGCGCCAGCAGCCAAGATGGTGCCGAGCAGTACTTC.

The rearrangement links TRBV11-3 to TRBJ2-4; D is possibly TRBD2 (5 bases). With 0 bases removed from V and 7 bases from J, the gap between germline ends came to 16 bases. The CDR3 contains 16 residues. Germline-derived CDR1 and CDR2 are SGHNT and YENEEA. In DNA form, the CDR3 reads TGTGCCAGCAGCTTAGATCTCGGACGGGAAAAGAACATTCAGTACTTC. As protein: CASSLDLGREKNIQYF.

The rearrangement uses TRBV6-5 and TRBJ2-7, with D tentatively TRBD2 (5 bases). CDR3 length equals 14 residues. V lost 5 bases to trimming and J lost 4 bases, with 15 bases between them. Germline CDR1 MNHEY, CDR2 SVGAGI. The CDR3 sequence is CASSKTGNYYEQYF. The CDR3 coding sequence is TGTGCCAGCAGTAAAACGGGAAATTATTACGAGCAGTACTTC.

This rearrangement joins TRBV7-9 to TRBJ1-1; D unresolved. V was pared by 3 bases and J by 6 bases, with 5 bases between. Germline assignment: CDR1 SEHNR and CDR2 FQNEAQ (reference sequence). The length of the CDR3 is 11 residues. In DNA form, the CDR3 reads TGTGCCAGCAGCTTTGTACCTGAAGCTTTCTTT. Protein sequence: CASSFVPEAFF.

This clone was seen only a few times. The V gene is TRBV12-5, the J gene TRBJ2-7, with no clear D. Germline-derived CDR1 and CDR2 are LGHNT and FRNRAP. The V gene lost 3 bases and the J gene lost 9 bases, with 12 bases spanning the gap. This CDR3 has 12 amino acids. The CDR3 loop is CASGFPGNGQYF. The DNA for the CDR3 is TGTGCTAGTGGTTTCCCCGGCAACGGGCAGTACTTC.

This clone was seen ten or more times. The chain couples TRBV28 to TRBJ2-6, with 7 positions matching TRBD2. In germline, CDR1 is MDHEN, CDR2 SYDVKM. The CDR3 sequence is 22 residues long. Germline trimming cut 6 bases from V and 0 bases from J; bases unmatched to any gene: 23. CDR3 amino acids: CASRGRGWNSELPSSGANVLTF. CDR3 bases: TGTGCCAGCAGAGGGAGGGGTTGGAACTCGGAGCTTCCAAGCTCTGGGGCCAACGTCCTGACTTTC.

V is TRBV27 and J is TRBJ1-5; D possibly corresponds to TRBD1 (5 bases). CDR1 is MNHEY and CDR2 is SMNVEV in the germline V gene (reference sequence). CDR3 size: 14 residues. With 5 bases removed from V and 3 bases from J, the gap between germline ends came to 11 bases. The CDR3: CASSTGRHNQPQHF. In DNA, the CDR3 is TGTGCCAGCAGTACGGGACGGCACAATCAGCCCCAGCATTTT.

This chain uses TRBV6-5 with TRBJ1-1; TRBD1 agrees at 9 bases. Trimming removed 5 bases from V and 5 bases from J; junction bases left unmatched: 9. There are 15 residues in the CDR3. Germline V CDR1 and CDR2: MNHEY, SVGAGI. The CDR3 DNA is TGTGCCAGCAGTAGAAAGACAGGGGGAAAAACTGAAGCTTTCTTT. Translation gives CASSRKTGGKTEAFF.

This chain links TRBV27 with TRBJ2-5; the D gene is possibly TRBD2 (5 bases). Germline CDR1 is MNHEY and CDR2 is SMNVEV (reference sequence). This CDR3 spans 14 amino acids. V lost 1 base and J 2 bases, leaving 8 bases between the germline ends. The CDR3 DNA reads TGTGCCAGCAGTTTATGGGGAGAACAAGAGACCCAGTACTTC. Its translation: CASSLWGEQETQYF.

The V gene is TRBV27, the J gene TRBJ1-2; TRBD1 might be the D (5 bases). The CDR3 extends over 11 amino acids. Trimming stripped 8 bases from V and 8 bases from J, with 12 bases between. Germline CDR1 MNHEY, CDR2 SMNVEV (reference sequence). CDR3 sequence: CASYGTWGYTF. CDR3 bases: TGTGCCAGCTATGGGACGTGGGGCTACACCTTC.

This clone has more than one count but fewer than ten. The rearrangement links TRBV7-9 to TRBJ2-2; D uncertain. Trimming pared 4 bases from V and 5 bases from J, leaving 2 bases between. Germline CDR1 reads SEHNR; CDR2 reads FQNEAQ (reference sequence). The CDR3 is 11 amino acids. CDR3 bases: TGTGCCAGCAGCTCAACCGGGGAGCTGTTTTTT. It codes for CASSSTGELFF. Variable domain in full (rest from reference TRBV7-9 and TRBJ2-2): DTGVSQNPRHKITKRGQNVTFRCDPISEHNRLYWYRQTLGQGPEFLTYFQNEAQLEKSRLLSDRFSAERPKGSFSTLEIQRTEQGDSAMYLCASSSTGELFFGEGSRLTVL.

V and J are TRBV14 and TRBJ1-1; a weak D match, TRBD1 (5 bases). Deletions cut 4 bases from V and 3 bases from J, with 15 bases between. Germline V gives CDR1 SGHDN, CDR2 FVKESK. CDR3 length: 15 amino acids. CDR3 in amino acids: CASSLQRSGYTEAFF. DNA of the CDR3: TGTGCCAGCAGCCTCCAAAGGTCAGGGTACACTGAAGCTTTCTTT.

The chain has TRBV29-1 and TRBJ1-1, with D possibly being TRBD1 (5 bases). Germline assignment: CDR1 SQVTM and CDR2 ANQGSEA. V lost 6 bases and J lost 3, with 20 bases in between. The CDR3 totals 15 residues. CDR3 coding DNA: TGCAGCGTATACATTGAAAGGGGAGCGGACACTGAAGCTTTCTTT. It specifies CSVYIERGADTEAFF.